These T cell receptor beta chains were read from a single sample in a study of control samples from healthy donors and cancer patients. Clones were sequenced by immunoSEQ multiplex PCR, and TCRdb holds only the in-frame ones, with some missing. Among about 170,000 clones listed, about 90% were seen once. Sequenced sample: blood. These receptors were collected from a woman aged 25 to 45 in good health. CDR3s include the opening cysteine and the closing phenylalanine or tryptophan. Fields, in order: CDR3 length, J gene, D gene, V gene, clone size, CDR3 protein, CDR3 DNA. The D gene is left open where the match is weak. Part of the rows lack a size; the others show once, few, many or a class for expanded clones.

15 TRBJ1-5 . TRBV19 . CASILGQGSGQPQHF TGTGCCAGTATTTTAGGGCAGGGATCGGGTCAGCCCCAGCATTTT
14 TRBJ2-7 TRBD2 TRBV19 . CASSSDSGTYEQYF TGTGCCAGTAGTTCGGATAGCGGGACCTACGAGCAGTACTTC
14 TRBJ2-5 . TRBV14 . CASSQESRQETQYF TGTGCCAGCAGCCAAGAGTCTCGGCAAGAGACCCAGTACTTC
14 TRBJ2-5 . TRBV6-1 . CASSDGGHWETQYF TGTGCCAGCAGTGATGGCGGCCACTGGGAGACCCAGTACTTC
14 TRBJ1-5 . TRBV9 . CASSVAGGDQPQHF TGTGCCAGCAGCGTAGCGGGGGGGGATCAGCCCCAGCATTTT
13 TRBJ2-7 . TRBV19 . CASSNFVGYEQYF TGTGCCAGTAGTAACTTTGTGGGTTACGAGCAGTACTTC
14 TRBJ2-2 . TRBV29-1 . CSVAPRENTGELFF TGCAGCGTCGCCCCAAGGGAGAACACCGGGGAGCTGTTTTTT
17 TRBJ1-5 . TRBV5-1 once CASSPGTRGLGNQPQHF TGCGCCAGCAGCCCCGGGACAAGAGGGTTGGGCAATCAGCCCCAGCATTTT
12 TRBJ2-7 . TRBV6-2/TRBV6-3 . CASSSISYEQYF TGTGCCAGCAGTTCTATAAGCTACGAGCAGTACTTC
16 TRBJ2-1 TRBD2 TRBV7-9 . CASSLAGGGRRNEQFF TGTGCCAGCAGCTTAGCGGGGGGCGGGAGGCGCAATGAGCAGTTCTTC
12 TRBJ2-5 . TRBV28 . CASSLPGGTQYF TGTGCCAGCAGTTTACCCGGTGGGACCCAGTACTTC
14 TRBJ2-7 TRBD2 TRBV15 . CATSAPGLTYEQYF TGTGCCACCAGCGCACCGGGACTAACCTACGAGCAGTACTTC
16 TRBJ2-7 TRBD1 TRBV27 . CASSPSRTGIGYEQYF TGTGCCAGCAGTCCGTCCAGGACAGGGATCGGCTACGAGCAGTACTTC